This entry features one TCR beta chain sequence. Its antigen remains undetermined. Per-base quality was not reported, and no clone a single base away is much larger than it. Graves' hyperthyroidism was defined as stable when no progression to ophthalmopathy occurred over 18 months of follow-up. The hyperthyroidism patients were between 18 and 65 years old and newly diagnosed, with a disease duration of less than 2 months. Patients with uncontrolled infections, other autoimmune diseases, pregnancy or lactation were excluded. Clinical symptoms, serum thyroxine and TRAb, thyroid ultrasound, and orbital computed tomography formed the basis for the diagnoses. Trizol reagent was used to extract total RNA, and RNA quality was then checked on an Agilent 2100 Bioanalyzer. Per the germline V gene, SGHTA is the CDR1 and FQGNSA is the CDR2. V gives up 6 bases and J gives up 3 bases, and the segment between their germline ends measures 20 bases. Inclusive of the bounding cysteine and phenylalanine, the CDR3 is 16 residues long. The retained sequence is limited to the CDR3, 48 bases, with the frame set at the first base.

The sample comes from a study of T cells in Graves' hyperthyroidism and ophthalmopathy (dated by TCRdb to about 2019). Looking at the study overall: TCR V-J signatures able to tell the groups apart were searched for in a discovery cohort of 90 to 100 patients, of whom approximately 40 had Graves' ophthalmopathy and roughly 58 had stable Graves' hyperthyroidism. An independent validation cohort of around 19 hyperthyroidism patients and 17 patients who later progressed to ophthalmopathy tested prospective prediction of ophthalmopathy. The 100 or so discovery patients were randomly divided into training and test sets at a 7:3 ratio. Thyroid tissue and blood T-cell repertoires from six Graves' hyperthyroidism patients were also compared in the study. After sampling, hyperthyroidism patients received methimazole starting at 30 mg daily, and ophthalmopathy patients received high-dose intravenous methylprednisolone. The paper reports TCR Vbeta CDR3 sequencing of 140 or so peripheral blood samples: 43 ophthalmopathy, 75 to 80 hyperthyroidism and around 17 progressor patients.

The TCR beta CDR3 regions were amplified from the RNA transcripts. A first-round RT-PCR of the TCR CDR3 used the HTBI primer set with the Qiagen OneStep RT-PCR kit. The libraries were constructed in a second round of multiplex PCR and then size-selected and purified. Sequencing of the libraries was done on an Illumina HiSeq2000 using paired-end 100 bp reads. In the source study's methods: Raw data were processed with SOAPnuke, discarding reads with adapters, uncalled bases, mean Phred below 15, or no exact constant-primer or identifier match. COPE v1.2.5 was used to merge the high-quality paired reads, and each unique nucleotide sequence was defined as a clonotype. MiTCR v1.1 was used to align the clonotypes against IMGT TRBV, TRBD and TRBJ reference segments. The analysis included only V-J combinations with a frequency above 0.0001, which together covered roughly 99% of the repertoires. The TCS score was defined as F50 (clonal expansion) divided by E x V (chaos), with BLOSUM62-based TCRdist calculated between CDR3 peptides within each V-J. Welch's t-statistics and random forest reduced around 510 V-J features to around 14, which were used in a naive Bayes classifier (R e1071). The Morisita-Horn index was used to measure how similar the thyroid and blood repertoires were. The public reads were quality trimmed at Q25 with fastp and then assembled into clones with MiXCR by TCRdb, keeping productive beta chains. Entries are consolidated by CDR3 protein sequence, retaining the most common genes and DNA. TCRdb assigned the V and J calls; the authors' analysis was not used. The sample contains roughly 570,000 distinct CDR3 sequences, about 43% of them found a single time. The ten largest clones capture approximately 7.5% of the sample.

On the study overall, not on this receptor specifically: During validation, the model predicted progression to ophthalmopathy a median of approximately 6.5 months ahead of onset, with around 71% sensitivity and less than 85% specificity. Blood samples also contained most of the expanded thyroid clonotypes (frequency above 0.001), which suggests that blood repertoires may reflect thyroid immune responses. Sample size was not statistically predetermined, and investigators were not blinded to group allocation. A model built on a 13 V-J signature distinguished ophthalmopathy from stable hyperthyroidism, reaching about 89% sensitivity and about 81% specificity in cross-validation and 80%/75% in testing.

Recombination linked TRBV7-2 to TRBJ1-2, and possibly TRBD1, on 5 matching bases. Sequenced sample: peripheral blood or thyroid tissue (not recorded which). This clonotype originated in a woman aged 18-29 years with Graves' hyperthyroidism. The DNA sequence is TGTGCCAGCAGTTGGACTAGCGGGGGGTCCCACTATGGCTACACCTTC. Its coded protein is CASSWTSGGSHYGYTF.